This note documents a single TCR beta chain sequence. Germline trimming cut 2 bases from V and 5 bases from J; bases unmatched to any gene: 13. The CDR3 has 17 amino acids. The data belong to a study of OX40 agonist ivuxolimab in advanced cancers. Sequenced by immunoSEQ multiplex PCR; TCRdb stores in-frame clones only, minus some. The sample yields about 62,000 clones, over 90% seen once. The sequence came from an adult with an advanced solid tumor such as melanoma, head and neck, liver or kidney cancer. Specimen: CD4+ or CD8+ T cells sorted from blood, collected in a trial of the OX40 agonist ivuxolimab. The chain joins TRBV23-1 to TRBJ1-1; 8 bases fit TRBD1. TRBV23-1 is flagged as an ORF with uncertain function. The CDR3 is CASSQHPLRDRRTEAFF. The DNA for the CDR3 is TGCGCCAGCAGTCAACACCCTCTTCGGGACAGGCGTACTGAAGCTTTCTTT.